This TCR beta chain was identified in a study of cytomegalovirus exposure and HLA in healthy donors (dated by TCRdb to 2017 to 2019). Background on the whole study: According to an earlier analysis of 550 to 700 of the donors, about 180 million T cells yielded 120 million or so unique TCR beta sequences and around 280 Gb of sequence data. On average, over 200,000 unique TCR beta nucleotide sequences were sequenced per donor among about 400 genotyped donors of the cohort, with 15% to 20% of those sequences being non-productive. The T cell repertoires of around 670 subjects were profiled by immunosequencing and related to cytomegalovirus serostatus. An early release covering roughly 640 HLA-typed donors comprised approximately 300 gigabases of sequencing data and around 80 million unique TCR sequences. The number of donors typed differed by locus, with roughly 620-630 for A, B, C, DRB1 and DQB1, more than 500 for DQA1, about 610 for DPA1, and approximately 470 for DPB1. Every repertoire in the discovery cohort had been generated on one and the same sequencing platform. Both class I and class II loci were covered by HLA typing, at four-digit resolution. To decide whether each TCR beta V gene segment behaved as functional or pseudogenic, an earlier analysis of some 600 of the donors relied on high-throughput TCR beta sequencing. In a later analysis, previously published TCR beta repertoires from roughly 710 donors were re-analyzed and high-resolution HLA genotyping was added so that TCR occurrence patterns could be studied. The genetic ancestry cluster associated with self-reported Caucasian donors included 81% of the 300 to 400 genotyped donors. Donor age, sex, ethnicity and CMV serostatus were compiled alongside the repertoire data. To predict cytomegalovirus infection status, the study combined high-throughput TCR immunosequencing, statistical association of individual TCRs with disease status, and machine learning. Besides the first cohort of under 700 subjects, a separate validation cohort made up of some 110 different subjects was used. A later genetic analysis took genome-wide SNP genotypes for 398 of the 666 donors and used that subset as a discovery cohort. Several DR-DQ haplotypes were treated as single units for association and clustering because of strong linkage in the cohort. The study aimed to test whether signatures of past pathogen exposure could be identified by cataloging public T cell receptors. Rather than drawing on any new phenotypic data, the later analysis identified candidate immune exposures from TCR beta sequences and the way those sequences occurred across donors. The paper's findings and limits, for the study overall: A further reported finding was that TCR beta sequences accurately predicted the HLA-A and HLA-B alleles for most subjects in the first cohort. For the cohort, immune exposure information was limited to CMV serostatus. A later analysis found that HLA-associated TCR beta chains were more clonally expanded and had lower generation probabilities than equally common non-associated chains. A later analysis found that most CMV-associated TCR beta chains appeared HLA-restricted, with HLA associations seemingly driven largely by CMV exposure. A cluster of highly shared sequence variants was judged likely to represent a technical artifact of the sequencing pipeline. While some public TCRs were present in many individuals, most TCR sequences turned up only very rarely across donors. Roughly uniform sequencing depth across donors was assumed in presence/absence analyses, although this assumption may not hold. According to a later genetic analysis, donors in an Asian-associated ancestry cluster had fewer N-insertions in productive TCRs than the roughly 670-donor mean. The authors suggested that the approach could potentially be extended to other disease states and immunological phenotypes. Cytomegalovirus status was reported to be diagnosed by the classifier with high specificity and sensitivity in both the original and validation cohorts. Because HLA typing was unavailable for some donors at each locus, only the typed subset was used in association tests. When HLA alleles, especially DR and DQ, strongly co-occurred, attributing TCR associations to individual alleles was difficult. A later analysis reported that several top co-occurrence clusters appeared linked to parvovirus B19, influenza, CMV and Epstein-Barr virus. Some IMGT-functional V segments, including TRBV6-2 and TRBV6-3, could not be distinguished by the 87-base-pair reads and were therefore excluded. Linkage disequilibrium might explain the correlated functional status among segregating V segments, but an unknown experimental factor could not be ruled out. The study gave a list of 150 to 200 TCR beta chains associated with cytomegalovirus. According to a later analysis, TCR association rates differed among HLA loci, with DRB1 alleles showing the most associated TCRs and HLA-C alleles showing the fewest. Three of the identified cytomegalovirus-associated TCR beta chains were confirmed in vitro to be specific for cytomegalovirus antigens. A later analysis associated 15,000 or so TCR beta sequences with specific HLA alleles at a false discovery rate of 0.05. Because counts were too low, around 17 rarely observed V segments, including chromosome 9 orphons, were left out of the earlier analysis of roughly 600 of the donors. V-gene and J-gene trimming of TCR beta chains was associated with a missense DCLRE1C variant in a later genetic analysis, and the association was replicated in an independent cohort. An earlier analysis of approximately 530 of the donors showed that most TCR beta V segments appeared in productive rearrangements either about 90% or about 30% of the time, which broadly matched IMGT annotations. In this cohort, only TCR beta chains were sequenced, and detectable features were limited by the absence of alpha or paired-chain data.

About this clone itself: Which antigen it targets is not known. No clone much larger than this one lies a single base away; base qualities are absent.

In total, 630 or so healthy bone marrow donors made up the cohort. At the time of sampling, all cohort members were nominally healthy, though unrecorded immune exposures were likely present. The donor tested CMV seronegative and was one of the 352 seronegative cohort members. A peripheral blood sample was collected from each donor, and TCR beta sequencing was performed on peripheral blood mononuclear cells. The Qiagen DNeasy Blood Extraction Kit was used to extract genomic DNA from the blood cell samples. Library generation was performed with the immunoSEQ multiplex PCR assay. The multiplex PCR relied on a mix of 60 forward primers for TCR Vbeta segments and 13 reverse primers for TCR Jbeta segments. The CDR3 region of rearranged TCR beta genes was amplified from genomic DNA with a multiplex PCR assay. On the Illumina HiSeq System, the amplified TCR beta libraries were sequenced as 87-base-pair reads. Per the source publication's procedure: A later analysis tallied tens of millions of unique TCR beta chains across the 666 repertoires, and around 10 million of those chains were shared by two or more donors. To remove PCR and sequencing errors, raw reads were error-corrected and collapsed into unique sequences using a nearest-neighbor algorithm that merged closely related sequences. V, D and J gene segments were assigned by aligning CDR3 sequences to IMGT reference sequences. For a sequence to be retained, a match of at least six nucleotides to both a V gene segment and a J gene segment was required. A rearrangement counted as productive if the CDR3 had no stop codons and remained in frame with V and J, and every other rearrangement counted as non-productive. Following IMGT convention, CDR3 was defined as the stretch from the second conserved V-encoded cysteine to the conserved J-encoded phenylalanine. Sequences without an unambiguous match to a single V gene segment were excluded from the earlier analysis of approximately 560 of the donors. In an earlier analysis of about 590 of the donors, a V segment was called functional when productive rearrangements were above 56.7%, and segregating when the standard deviation between donors exceeded 5%. A statistical classification framework was built to diagnose cytomegalovirus status from the catalog of TCR beta chain sequences. A later analysis assigned V and J genes by comparing TCR nucleotide sequences with IMGT/GENE-DB human TR gene sequences. Using the TCRdist pipeline, a later analysis assigned CDR3 sequences along with most-parsimonious VDJ recombination scenarios. In a later analysis, every TCR beta chain was defined by the combination of its CDR3 amino acid sequence and its V-gene family, and reads without a unique V-gene family were dropped. A later analysis removed 550 to 700 highly shared, low-generation-probability nucleotide sequences to deal with suspected cross-contamination and a sequencing artifact. In a later analysis, a clonal expansion index for each public chain was calculated from normalized within-repertoire ranks of inferred template counts. Generation probabilities in a later analysis came from a VDJ recombination model fitted to out-of-frame rearrangements, and those results were checked against IGoR. In a later analysis, hypergeometric tests were used to score TCR-TCR, TCR-HLA and TCR-CMV co-occurrence, with a repertoire-size bias correction applied to TCR pairs. To estimate false discovery rates, a later analysis permuted the HLA or CMV assignments 20 times. In a later analysis, co-occurring TCRs were grouped using DBSCAN, and TCRdist sequence similarity was added for clustering within HLA-allele-positive subsets. Repertoires with fewer than 30,000 or more than 120,000 public chains, plus five repertoires with anomalous nucleotide sharing, were excluded from co-occurrence clustering. The immuneACCESS repertoire file appears here via TCRdb, limited to in-frame rearrangements. These files lack a portion of the clones; in checked studies, under half of the deficit traces to unresolved V genes, and the cause of the others is not known. That table furnishes V, J and clone size, whereas the DNA furnished D and trimming. For this sample there are some 190,000 clones; approximately 86% appear just once. Approximately 0.31% of the sample belongs to the ten largest clones.

The CDR3 runs 15 amino acids, cysteine and phenylalanine included. Solely the CDR3 DNA is kept, with 45 bases framed from the first base. CDR1 and CDR2 were assigned from the germline V gene (reference sequence) as LNHDA and SQIVND. V and J are truncated by 7 bases and 4 bases respectively, leaving an intervening sequence of 19 bases. The origin of this receptor is a woman aged 25-40 years in good health and CMV-seronegative. The sequence links TRBV19 to TRBJ2-5; matching of 6 bases hints at TRBD2 as the D gene. The sample comprised PBMCs. CDR3 sequence: CASKLIGGPGETQYF. The DNA sequence is TGTGCCAGTAAACTTATCGGGGGTCCGGGAGAGACCCAGTACTTC.